What follows is one TCR beta chain and its context. This sample stems from a study of blood T cell repertoires in COVID-19. Study information: The origin of the acute and convalescent COVID-19 samples was the United States, Italy and Spain.

Seattle researchers signed up patients amid active infection and tracked them longitudinally. The table came from immunoSEQ multiplex PCR; TCRdb's copy has only in-frame clones and leaves some out. There are under 550,000 clones in the sample; approximately 90% occur only once, and 0.7% to 0.85% lies in the top ten. V was pared by 7 bases and J by 5 bases, with 3 bases of the junction left unmatched. The CDR3 sequence is 12 residues long. In germline, CDR1 is SQVTM, CDR2 ANQGSEA. Sequenced sample: peripheral blood. This receptor was identified in a man aged 18 to 30 with COVID-19, enrolled during active disease. This sequence joins TRBV29-1 and TRBJ2-2, with 8 bases aligning to TRBD2. The CDR3 DNA sequence: TGCAGCGGACTAGCGTGGACCGGGGAGCTGTTTTTT. Its translation: CSGLAWTGELFF.